This T cell receptor beta chain was recovered during a study of PD-1 blockade in classical Hodgkin lymphoma. Germline loops: CDR1 SEHNR, CDR2 FQNEAQ (reference sequence). The CDR3 sequence is 14 residues long. V lost 2 bases and J lost 2; bases outside the gene matches: 2. Every one of the patients relapsed after autologous stem cell transplantation (brentuximab vedotin exposure was variable). Some clones are missing from TCRdb's copy, which holds only in-frame ones; the method was immunoSEQ multiplex PCR. This table has 90,000 to 130,000 clones, nearly 90% appearing once. The sequence was obtained from a human donor with classical Hodgkin lymphoma. V and J are TRBV7-9 and TRBJ2-7, with 8 nucleotides matching TRBD1. This material consisted of peripheral blood mononuclear cells (PBMCs), taken before the second cycle of nivolumab. The CDR3 loop is CASSLTDRAYEQYF. For the CDR3, the DNA is TGTGCCAGCAGCTTAACGGACAGGGCCTACGAGCAGTACTTC.